Below, 27 T cell receptor beta chains from the same sample are listed, as sequenced in a study of vaccination and CD4 T cells after COVID-19. Treatment defined: roughly 10-day PBMC culture with coronavirus spike peptide pools or control peptides (ViraFEST assay). From the unexposed donor, CD4+ T cells were collected ahead of the COVID-19 pandemic (2011-2018). These receptors' targets are unknown. An Oncomine TCR Beta short-read assay was used to sequence the DNA from cultured CD4+ T cells. Using its own MiXCR run on the PCR reads, TCRdb lists one record per CDR3 protein. This table holds about 5,700 distinct CDR3 sequences, about 40% found once. Sequenced sample: CD4+ T cells from blood, cultured in vitro. The receptors stem from a human donor in good health.

This clonotype was counted a few times. The J gene is TRBJ1-5, the V gene TRBV4-1; D unresolved. There are 17 residues in the CDR3. Trimming cost V 3 bases and J 5 bases, with 20 bases left between them. Germline CDR1 and CDR2: MGHRA and YSYEKL. The CDR3 DNA reads TGCGCCAGCAGCCAGATTAACATGGGTCTTACGGATCAGCCCCAGCATTTT. Protein product: CASSQINMGLTDQPQHF.

This chain connects TRBV5-1 to TRBJ2-5; 9 positions match TRBD2. Trimming at V came to 3 bases and at J to 1 base, leaving 7 bases not matched to a gene. Germline lookup yields CDR1 SGHRS and CDR2 YFSETQ. The CDR3 is made up of 16 amino acids. In DNA, the CDR3 is TGCGCCAGCAGCTCGGGGACTAGCATCTTCCAAGAGACCCAGTACTTC. Translation gives CASSSGTSIFQETQYF.

The chain recombines TRBV6-2 or TRBV6-3 with TRBJ2-2; 10 bases match TRBD1. This CDR3 has 16 residues. V was pared by 2 bases and J by 9 bases, with 9 bases of the junction left unmatched. In germline, CDR1 is MNHEY, CDR2 SVGEGT. CDR3 in DNA: TGTGCCAGCAGTTACGGATCGGGGACAGGGGCTAGGGAGCTGTTTTTT. It is translated as CASSYGSGTGARELFF.

This clonotype was counted between two and nine times. The chain carries TRBV20-1 and TRBJ1-1; no reliable D call. The CDR3 spans 13 residues. CDR1 is DFQATT and CDR2 is SNEGSKA in the germline V gene (reference sequence). The V end lost 1 base, the J end lost 8 bases, and 14 bases lay between the germline ends. The CDR3 DNA reads TGCAGTGCTAGAGGGGGAGACGGGAAAGAAGCTTTCTTT. Protein: CSARGGDGKEAFF.

This clonotype was observed once. This sequence joins TRBV20-1 and TRBJ1-5; D not certain. V lost 3 bases to trimming and J lost 4 bases, with 10 bases between them. Germline CDR1 and CDR2: DFQATT and SNEGSKA (reference sequence). The CDR3 extends over 13 amino acids. The DNA for the CDR3 is TGCAGTGCTAGCCCGCATTCGAATCAGCCCCAGCATTTT. Translated: CSASPHSNQPQHF.

The rearrangement joins TRBV20-1 to TRBJ1-2; 11 bases are shared with TRBD1. Trimming took 6 bases from V and 0 from J; bases not matched to a gene: 6. Germline V lookup: CDR1 DFQATT, CDR2 SNEGSKA (reference sequence). The CDR3 consists of 15 residues. CDR3 sequence (DNA): TGCAGTGCACCGGGACAGGGGGTGTCTAACTATGGCTACACCTTC. This codes for CSAPGQGVSNYGYTF.

This clonotype was picked up a small number of times. The V call is TRBV7-6, the J call TRBJ2-3; 8 positions agree with TRBD1. The junction had 12 bases not matched to a gene; V was cut back by 1 base and J by 6 bases. The germline V gene encodes CDR1 SGHVS and CDR2 FNYEAQ. The CDR3 covers 17 residues. CDR3: CASSLVGRGRFSDTQYF. The CDR3 DNA reads TGTGCCAGCAGCTTAGTGGGCAGGGGGCGCTTCTCGGATACGCAGTATTTT.

This clonotype was detected only a few times. The gene calls are TRBV4-2 and TRBJ1-5, with D maybe TRBD1 (6 bases). V lost 0 bases, J lost 0 bases, and 9 bases lay in between. Per germline, CDR1 LGHNA and CDR2 YNFKEQ. CDR3 length: 16 residues. As DNA, the CDR3 is TGTGCCAGCAGCCAAGATGGGGGCGGTAGCAATCAGCCCCAGCATTTT. This translates into CASSQDGGGSNQPQHF.

J is TRBJ1-3 and V is TRBV20-1; 8 bases are a match to TRBD1. CDR1 DFQATT and CDR2 SNEGSKA come from the germline V gene (reference sequence). The CDR3 has 14 residues. V lost 4 bases and J lost 2; bases outside the gene matches: 4. The CDR3 sequence is CSATLQGAGNTIYF. CDR3 DNA sequence: TGCAGTGCTACTCTACAGGGGGCTGGAAACACCATATATTTT.

The rearrangement joins TRBV27 to TRBJ1-5; 7 nucleotides agree with TRBD1. The CDR3 consists of 13 residues. The V segment lost 2 bases and the J segment 9 bases; nucleotides outside the gene matches: 4. Germline values: CDR1 MNHEY, CDR2 SMNVEV (reference sequence). The CDR3 DNA sequence: TGTGCCAGCAGTTTAAAGACAGGGTCGCCCCAGCATTTT. Translating gives CASSLKTGSPQHF.

The gene calls are TRBV7-2 and TRBJ2-5, with D uncertain. Trimming stripped 1 base from V and 5 bases from J, with 5 bases between. This CDR3 has 12 residues. Per germline, CDR1 SGHTA and CDR2 FQGNSA. The CDR3 sequence: CASSLDRETQYF. The DNA for the CDR3 is TGTGCCAGCAGCTTAGATCGGGAGACCCAGTACTTC.

This chain joins TRBV4-2 and TRBJ2-7; TRBD2 matches 8 bases. With 0 bases clipped from V and 4 bases from J, the junction kept 2 bases outside the gene matches. This CDR3 region has 14 residues. Germline V gene sequence: CDR1 LGHNA, CDR2 YNFKEQ. This chain's CDR3 is CASSQDGGAYEQYF. CDR3 DNA: TGTGCCAGCAGCCAAGACGGGGGGGCATACGAGCAGTACTTC.

The chain is built from TRBV7-8 and TRBJ1-2; D gene ambiguous. V dropped 1 base and J dropped 1 base, with 4 bases sitting between them. This CDR3 has 13 amino acids. From germline, CDR1 is SGHVS and CDR2 FQNEAQ. This CDR3 reads CASSLELNYGYTF. CDR3 nucleotides: TGTGCCAGCAGCTTAGAGCTTAACTATGGCTACACCTTC.

The chain uses TRBV7-9 and TRBJ2-5, with 9 bases identical to TRBD2. CDR1 is SEHNR, CDR2 FQNEAQ, per germline (reference sequence). V gave up 5 bases and J gave up 5 bases; unmatched junction bases: 6. The CDR3 loop spans 14 amino acids. In DNA, the CDR3 is TGTGCCAGCAGCATGGGACTAGCCAGGGAGACCCAGTACTTC. Translated: CASSMGLARETQYF. Drawing the rest from reference TRBV7-9 and TRBJ2-5, the complete variable domain is DTGVSQNPRHKITKRGQNVTFRCDPISEHNRLYWYRQTLGQGPEFLTYFQNEAQLEKSRLLSDRFSAERPKGSFSTLEIQRTEQGDSAMYLCASSMGLARETQYFGPGTRLLVL.

This clonotype has more than one count but fewer than ten. This rearrangement joins TRBV20-1 to TRBJ1-1; D may be TRBD1 (6 bases). CDR1 is DFQATT, CDR2 SNEGSKA, per germline (reference sequence). There are 14 residues in the CDR3. Trimming took 0 bases from V and 0 from J, leaving 8 bases between them. The CDR3 DNA is TGCAGTGCTAGAGAGGCAGGGGTGAACACTGAAGCTTTCTTT. The encoded protein is CSAREAGVNTEAFF.

The chain carries TRBV6-1 and TRBJ1-5; 7 nucleotides match TRBD1. The CDR3 contains 13 residues. Germline lookup yields CDR1 MNHNS and CDR2 SASEGT. V gave up 5 bases and J gave up 4 bases; unmatched junction bases: 2. CDR3 DNA: TGTGCCAGCAGTCCCAGGGGGAATCAGCCCCAGCATTTT. This codes for CASSPRGNQPQHF.

This clonotype was seen only a few times. V gene TRBV6-5 combines with J gene TRBJ1-1; D is possibly TRBD1 (5 bases). The CDR3 has 14 amino acids. V gave up 2 bases and J gave up 3 bases, with 10 bases separating them. Germline V gives CDR1 MNHEY, CDR2 SVGAGI. The CDR3 loop reads CASSYGHPDTEAFF. In DNA, the CDR3 is TGTGCCAGCAGTTACGGACACCCGGACACTGAAGCTTTCTTT.

Sample share makes this clonotype medium-sized. This chain joins TRBV2 and TRBJ2-5, with TRBD1 matching 7 bases. The CDR3 covers 13 residues. V trimming: 5 bases; J trimming: 5 bases; junction bases outside the gene matches: 5. The germline gives CDR1 SNHLY, CDR2 FYNNEI. The CDR3 protein is CASSLGGWETQYF. In DNA, the CDR3 is TGTGCCAGCAGTCTAGGGGGCTGGGAGACCCAGTACTTC.

This clonotype turned up a few times. The rearrangement links TRBV19 to TRBJ2-7, with D unresolved. CDR3 length: 13 residues. The V end lost 3 bases, the J end lost 2 bases, and 8 bases lay between the germline ends. Germline V lookup: CDR1 LNHDA, CDR2 SQIVND (reference sequence). The CDR3 loop is CASSIQNTYEQYF. The CDR3 DNA follows: TGTGCCAGTAGTATCCAGAATACCTACGAGCAGTACTTC.

The chain combines TRBV19 with TRBJ1-2, with D uncertain. There are 14 residues in the CDR3. Trimming cost V 5 bases and J 8 bases, with 18 bases left between them. Germline CDR1 reads LNHDA; CDR2 reads SQIVND (reference sequence). CDR3: CASSPRAEGFGYTF. CDR3 sequence (DNA): TGTGCCAGTAGTCCGAGGGCGGAAGGGTTCGGCTACACCTTC. Combining the CDR3 with reference TRBV19 and TRBJ1-2 gives the whole variable domain DGGITQSPKYLFRKEGQNVTLSCEQNLNHDAMYWYRQDPGQGLRLIYYSQIVNDFQKGDIAEGYSVSREKKESFPLTVTSAQKNPTAFYLCASSPRAEGFGYTFGSGTRLTVV.

The chain carries TRBV6-4 and TRBJ2-1; 9 bases agree with TRBD2. The length of the CDR3 is 16 residues. Looked up from germline, CDR1 is MRHNA and CDR2 is SNTAGT. Trimming removed 0 bases from V and 3 bases from J; junction bases left unmatched: 3. CDR3 sequence reads: CASSDSRTSDYNEQFF. The DNA of the CDR3 is TGTGCCAGCAGTGACTCGAGGACTAGCGACTACAATGAGCAGTTCTTC.

The rearrangement joins TRBV7-8 to TRBJ2-1, with D uncertain. Trimming took off 2 bases at V and 3 bases at J, with 11 bases between the two ends. The CDR3 length is 15 residues. Per germline, CDR1 SGHVS and CDR2 FQNEAQ. DNA of the CDR3: TGTGCCAGCAGCTTAATGGAGCTCAACTACAATGAGCAGTTCTTC. As protein: CASSLMELNYNEQFF. The full variable domain, completed using reference TRBV7-8 and TRBJ2-1, is GAGVSQSPRYKVAKRGQDVALRCDPISGHVSLFWYQQALGQGPEFLTYFQNEAQLDKSGLPSDRFFAERPEGSVSTLKIQRTQQEDSAVYLCASSLMELNYNEQFFGPGTRLTVL.

With regard to this clonotype: A junction end diverges from the germline sequence, so it may reflect a read error. CDR3 in amino acids: CASSLGQNTGELFF. For the CDR3, the DNA is TGTGCTAGCAGCTTAGGACAGAACACCGGGGAGCTGTTTTTT. The chain is built from TRBV7-7 and TRBJ2-2; tentative D call: TRBD1 (5 bases). The CDR3 runs 14 residues. In germline, CDR1 is SSHAT, CDR2 FNYEAQ (reference sequence).

The rearrangement uses TRBV29-1 and TRBJ1-1; D is ambiguous. The V end lost 5 bases, the J end lost 7 bases, and 14 bases lay between the germline ends. The CDR3 contains 12 residues. CDR1 and CDR2 from the germline V gene are SQVTM and ANQGSEA. CDR3 DNA sequence: TGCAGCGTTAGCAGAGAGTACTTTGAAGCTTTCTTT. Protein product: CSVSREYFEAFF.

This rearrangement joins TRBV20-1 to TRBJ1-5, with a weak D call TRBD1 (6 bases). The CDR3 consists of 16 residues. Germline V gene lookup returns CDR1 DFQATT and CDR2 SNEGSKA (reference sequence). Trimming left V 2 bases short and J 2 bases short, with 16 bases between. The CDR3 DNA is TGCAGTGCTAGAACCTTCTCGACAGGCGGCAATCAGCCCCAGCATTTT. Its translation is CSARTFSTGGNQPQHF.

The chain recombines TRBV2 with TRBJ2-1; 10 nucleotides match TRBD2. Germline V gene data show CDR1 as SNHLY and CDR2 as FYNNEI. The CDR3 sequence is 15 residues long. Germline trimming cut 1 base from V and 10 bases from J; bases unmatched to any gene: 7. The CDR3 nucleotides are TGTGCCAGCAGTGAAGGGAGCGGGGGGGCTGGAGAGCAGTTCTTC. Amino acids: CASSEGSGGAGEQFF. The full variable domain, completed using reference TRBV2 and TRBJ2-1, is EPEVTQTPSHQVTQMGQEVILRCVPISNHLYFYWYRQILGQKVEFLVSFYNNEISEKSEIFDDQFSVERPDGSNFTLKIRSTKLEDSAMYFCASSEGSGGAGEQFFGPGTRLTVL.

The chain couples TRBV9 to TRBJ2-3; D gene ambiguous. Germline V gives CDR1 SGDLS, CDR2 YYNGEE. V was pared by 3 bases and J by 2 bases, with 10 bases between. The CDR3 is 14 residues long. The CDR3 loop reads CASSGYQPTDTQYF. In DNA, the CDR3 is TGTGCCAGCAGCGGGTACCAACCCACAGATACGCAGTATTTT.